The T cell receptor (beta chain) described here comes from a study of shared clonotypes between healthy human individuals. Study information: Donors consisted of two women and a few men between 18 and 49. Per donor, three plates held CD4 naive cells, three held CD4 memory, two held CD8 naive and one held CD8 memory. The study's findings and limits: Only a few donors were included, so the genetic and exposure-history diversity represented was limited. Estimated richness was generally greater in naive than memory subsets.

Worth noting for this clone: Its antigen is not identified.

Profiled with immunoSEQ multiplex PCR; TCRdb holds only in-frame clones, not every one. The profile shows some 200,000 clones, 60% to 80% of them singletons. CDR3 length: 13 residues. Trimming stripped 8 bases from V and 7 bases from J, with 18 bases between. Germline V CDR1 and CDR2: MNHEY, SMNVEV (reference sequence). This receptor was obtained from a man aged 25-45 years in good health. The source material was memory CD4+ T cells sorted from blood. Subset specified: CD45RA-negative fraction. The V gene is TRBV27, the J gene TRBJ2-7, with D maybe TRBD2 (5 bases). DNA for the CDR3: TGTGCCAGCGCTGAGGATGAGGGTTGGGAGCAGTACTTC. Its protein product is CASAEDEGWEQYF.